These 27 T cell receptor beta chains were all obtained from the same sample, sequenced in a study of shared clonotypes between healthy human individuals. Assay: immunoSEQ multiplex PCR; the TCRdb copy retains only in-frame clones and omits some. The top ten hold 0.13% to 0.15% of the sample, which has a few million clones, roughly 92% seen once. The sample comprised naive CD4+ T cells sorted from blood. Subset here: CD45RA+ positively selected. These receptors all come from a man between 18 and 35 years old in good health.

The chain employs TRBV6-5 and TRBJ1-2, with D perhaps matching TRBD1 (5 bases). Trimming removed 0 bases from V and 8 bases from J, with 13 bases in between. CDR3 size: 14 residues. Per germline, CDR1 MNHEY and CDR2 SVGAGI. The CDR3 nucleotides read TGTGCCAGCAGTTACTCGGGAACCTCAGGGGGCTACACCTTC. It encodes CASSYSGTSGGYTF.

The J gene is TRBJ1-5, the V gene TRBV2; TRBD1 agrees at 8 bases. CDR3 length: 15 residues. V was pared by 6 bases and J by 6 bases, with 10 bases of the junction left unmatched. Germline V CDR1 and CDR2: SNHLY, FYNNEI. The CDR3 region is CASRGDGGTGQPQHF. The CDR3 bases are TGTGCCAGCAGGGGGGACGGGGGGACAGGTCAGCCCCAGCATTTT.

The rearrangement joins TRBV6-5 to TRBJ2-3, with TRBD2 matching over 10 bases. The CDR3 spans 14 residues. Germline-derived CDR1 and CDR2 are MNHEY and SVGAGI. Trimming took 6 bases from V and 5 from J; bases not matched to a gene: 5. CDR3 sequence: CASRSSGSRDTQYF. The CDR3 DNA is TGTGCCAGCAGATCTAGCGGGAGTCGAGATACGCAGTATTTT.

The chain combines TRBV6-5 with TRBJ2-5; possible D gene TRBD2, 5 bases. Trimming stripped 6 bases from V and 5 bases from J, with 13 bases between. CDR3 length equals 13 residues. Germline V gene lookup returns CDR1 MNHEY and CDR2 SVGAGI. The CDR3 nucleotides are TGTGCCAGCAGCCGCGGGTATTGGGAGACCCAGTACTTC. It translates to CASSRGYWETQYF.

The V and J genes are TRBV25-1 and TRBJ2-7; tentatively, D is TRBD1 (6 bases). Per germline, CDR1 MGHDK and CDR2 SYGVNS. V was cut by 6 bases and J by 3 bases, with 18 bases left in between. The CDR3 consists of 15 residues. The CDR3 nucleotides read TGTGCCAGCAGCCCTTCCGGCAGGGGAAGCTACGAGCAGTACTTC. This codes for CASSPSGRGSYEQYF.

CDR3 sequence: CATQEGANYGYTF. In DNA form, the CDR3 reads TGTGCCACCCAAGAAGGGGCTAACTATGGCTACACCTTC. This rearrangement joins TRBV10-3 to TRBJ1-2; possible D gene TRBD1, 5 bases. Trimming stripped 10 bases from V and 0 bases from J, with 12 bases between. The CDR3 is made up of 13 amino acids. Germline loops: CDR1 ENHRY, CDR2 SYGVKD.

Here the CDR3 DNA reads TGTGCCAGCAGCTTCATGACAGGGGATACCTATGGCTACACCTTC. It encodes CASSFMTGDTYGYTF. V gene TRBV7-9 combines with J gene TRBJ1-2; TRBD1 matches at 8 bases. The J segment lost 4 bases and the V segment lost 3 bases, leaving 7 bases of the junction unmatched. CDR1 and CDR2 from the germline V gene are SEHNR and FQNEAQ (reference sequence). The CDR3 totals 15 residues.

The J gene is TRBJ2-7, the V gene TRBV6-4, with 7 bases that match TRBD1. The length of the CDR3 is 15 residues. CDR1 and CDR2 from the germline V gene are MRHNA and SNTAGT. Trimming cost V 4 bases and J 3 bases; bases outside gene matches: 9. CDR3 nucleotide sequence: TGTGCCAGCAGTGTGTGGGCAGGGGGTTTCTACGAGCAGTACTTC. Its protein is CASSVWAGGFYEQYF.

The CDR3 region has the DNA TGTGCCAGTGCGGGTAGACGATTGAGTGAAGCTTTCTTT. Translating it yields CASAGRRLSEAFF. The rearrangement joins TRBV25-1 to TRBJ1-1; D gene unclear. The CDR3 totals 13 residues. V gave up 9 bases and J gave up 7 bases, with 18 bases separating them. Germline assignment: CDR1 MGHDK and CDR2 SYGVNS.

In nucleotides, the CDR3 is TGTGCCAGCAGTCGAGGACAGGGTATTAACTATGGCTACACCTTC. Protein product: CASSRGQGINYGYTF. The V gene is TRBV6-5, the J gene TRBJ1-2, with TRBD1 identical over 8 bases. V dropped 5 bases and J dropped 1; count of bases not matched to a gene: 6. The germline CDR1 and CDR2 sequences are MNHEY and SVGAGI. The CDR3 contains 15 residues.

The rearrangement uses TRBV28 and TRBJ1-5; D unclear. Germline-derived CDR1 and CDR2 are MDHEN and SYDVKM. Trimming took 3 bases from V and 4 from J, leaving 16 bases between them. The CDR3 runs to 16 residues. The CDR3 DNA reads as TGTGCCAGCAGTTTTGGGCGGAGAGAAGTTAATCAGCCCCAGCATTTT. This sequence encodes CASSFGRREVNQPQHF.

CDR3 bases: TGTGCCAGCAGTTTTCCCAGCGGGGGCACAGATACGCAGTATTTT. Translated: CASSFPSGGTDTQYF. The J gene is TRBJ2-3, the V gene TRBV28; the match to TRBD2 covers 7 bases. CDR1 is MDHEN, CDR2 SYDVKM, per germline. The CDR3 has 15 residues. The V gene end was trimmed by 3 bases and the J gene end by 1 base; junction bases not matched to a gene: 4. The full variable domain, completed using reference TRBV28 and TRBJ2-3, is DVKVTQSSRYLVKRTGEKVFLECVQDMDHENMFWYRQDPGLGLRLIYFSYDVKMKEKGDIPEGYSVSREKKERFSLILESASTNQTSMYLCASSFPSGGTDTQYFGPGTRLTVL.

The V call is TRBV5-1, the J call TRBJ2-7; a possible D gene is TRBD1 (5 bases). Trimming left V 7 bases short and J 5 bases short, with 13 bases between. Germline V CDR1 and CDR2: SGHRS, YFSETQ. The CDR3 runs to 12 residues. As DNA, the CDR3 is TGCGCCAGCGCGAAGGGGTCCCACGAGCAGTACTTC. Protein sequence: CASAKGSHEQYF.

The DNA for the CDR3 is TGTGCCAGCAGCAAAGCCCAAGGAGGGGGCCAAGCAGATACGCAGTATTTT. Protein sequence: CASSKAQGGGQADTQYF. The chain is built from TRBV21-1 and TRBJ2-3; the D segment call TRBD1 is taken from the table without a DNA check. TRBV21-1 constitutes a pseudogene. This CDR3 is 17 amino acids long.

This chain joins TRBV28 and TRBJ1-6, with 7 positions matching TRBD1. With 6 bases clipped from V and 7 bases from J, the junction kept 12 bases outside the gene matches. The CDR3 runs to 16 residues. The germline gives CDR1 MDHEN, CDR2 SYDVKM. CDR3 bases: TGTGCCAGCAGCCGTCCCCAGGGGGTGGGCAATTCACCCCTCCACTTT. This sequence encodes CASSRPQGVGNSPLHF.

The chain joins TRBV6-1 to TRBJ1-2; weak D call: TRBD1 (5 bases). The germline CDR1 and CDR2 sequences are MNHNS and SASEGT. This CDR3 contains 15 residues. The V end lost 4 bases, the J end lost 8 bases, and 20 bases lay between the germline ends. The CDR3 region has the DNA TGTGCCAGCAGTGTAATGGACACTCCCTCGAGGGGCTACACCTTC. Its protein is CASSVMDTPSRGYTF.

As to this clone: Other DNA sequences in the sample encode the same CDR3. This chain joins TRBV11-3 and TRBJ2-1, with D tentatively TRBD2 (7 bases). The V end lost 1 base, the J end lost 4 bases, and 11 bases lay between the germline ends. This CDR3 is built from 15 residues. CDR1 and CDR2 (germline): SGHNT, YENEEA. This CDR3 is CASSLAGGPYNEQFF. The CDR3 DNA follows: TGTGCCAGCAGCTTAGCCGGGGGGCCATACAATGAGCAGTTCTTC.

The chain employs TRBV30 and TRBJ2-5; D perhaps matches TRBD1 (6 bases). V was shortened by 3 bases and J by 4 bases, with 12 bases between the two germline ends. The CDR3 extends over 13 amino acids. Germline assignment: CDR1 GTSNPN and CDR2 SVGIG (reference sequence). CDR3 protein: CAWRLTGIETQYF. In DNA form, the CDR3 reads TGTGCCTGGAGGCTGACAGGCATAGAGACCCAGTACTTC.

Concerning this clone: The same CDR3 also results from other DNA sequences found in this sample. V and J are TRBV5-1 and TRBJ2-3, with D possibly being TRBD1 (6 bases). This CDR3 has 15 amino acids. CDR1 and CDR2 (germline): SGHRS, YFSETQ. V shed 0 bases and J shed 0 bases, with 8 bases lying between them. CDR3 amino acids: CASSLAGTSTDTQYF. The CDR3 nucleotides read TGCGCCAGCAGCTTGGCCGGGACAAGCACAGATACGCAGTATTTT.

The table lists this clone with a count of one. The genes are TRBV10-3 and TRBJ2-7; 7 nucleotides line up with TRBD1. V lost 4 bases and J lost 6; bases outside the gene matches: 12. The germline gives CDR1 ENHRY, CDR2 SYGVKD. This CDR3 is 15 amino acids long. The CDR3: CAISGEMTGSGEQYF. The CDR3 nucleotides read TGTGCCATCAGTGGTGAAATGACAGGGTCAGGCGAGCAGTACTTC.

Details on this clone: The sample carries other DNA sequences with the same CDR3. CDR3 coding DNA: TGTGCCAGCTCACCACTAGCGGGGGCGACCTACGAGCAGTACTTC. This encodes CASSPLAGATYEQYF. The chain couples TRBV18 to TRBJ2-7; 9 bases fit TRBD2. Per germline, CDR1 KGHSH and CDR2 LQKENI. The V gene end was trimmed by 1 base and the J gene end by 2 bases; junction bases not matched to a gene: 3. The CDR3 loop spans 15 amino acids.

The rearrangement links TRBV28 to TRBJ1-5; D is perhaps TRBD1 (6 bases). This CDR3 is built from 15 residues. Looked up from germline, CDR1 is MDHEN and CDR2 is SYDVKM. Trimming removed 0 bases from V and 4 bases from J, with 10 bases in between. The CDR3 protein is CASSLWTRGNQPQHF. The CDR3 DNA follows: TGTGCCAGCAGTTTATGGACCAGGGGAAATCAGCCCCAGCATTTT.

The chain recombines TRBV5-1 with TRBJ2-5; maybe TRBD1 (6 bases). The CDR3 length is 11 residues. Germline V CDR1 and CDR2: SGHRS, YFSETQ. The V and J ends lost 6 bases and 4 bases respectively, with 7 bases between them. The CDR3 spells CASIQGETQYF. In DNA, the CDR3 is TGCGCCAGCATACAGGGAGAGACCCAGTACTTC.

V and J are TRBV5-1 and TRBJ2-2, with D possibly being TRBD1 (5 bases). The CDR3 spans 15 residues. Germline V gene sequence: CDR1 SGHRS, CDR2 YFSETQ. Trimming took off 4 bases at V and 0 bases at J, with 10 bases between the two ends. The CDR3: CASSKDSANTGELFF. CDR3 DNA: TGCGCCAGCAGCAAAGACAGCGCGAACACCGGGGAGCTGTTTTTT.

DNA of the CDR3: TGTGCCAGCAGCGGGGGACAGACTAATGAAAAACTGTTTTTT. This encodes CASSGGQTNEKLFF. The chain combines TRBV9 with TRBJ1-4; 7 bases match TRBD1. V shed 3 bases, J shed 2 bases, and the junction held 1 base outside the gene matches. Germline-derived CDR1 and CDR2 are SGDLS and YYNGEE. CDR3 length equals 14 residues. Combining the CDR3 with reference TRBV9 and TRBJ1-4 gives the whole variable domain DSGVTQTPKHLITATGQRVTLRCSPRSGDLSVYWYQQSLDQGLQFLIQYYNGEERAKGNILERFSAQQFPDLHSELNLSSLELGDSALYFCASSGGQTNEKLFFGSGTQLSVL.

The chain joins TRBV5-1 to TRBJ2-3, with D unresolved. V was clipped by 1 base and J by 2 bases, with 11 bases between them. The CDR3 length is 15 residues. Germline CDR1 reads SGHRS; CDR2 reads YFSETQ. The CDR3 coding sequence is TGCGCCAGCAGCTTGAGAACCGATTACACAGATACGCAGTATTTT. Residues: CASSLRTDYTDTQYF.

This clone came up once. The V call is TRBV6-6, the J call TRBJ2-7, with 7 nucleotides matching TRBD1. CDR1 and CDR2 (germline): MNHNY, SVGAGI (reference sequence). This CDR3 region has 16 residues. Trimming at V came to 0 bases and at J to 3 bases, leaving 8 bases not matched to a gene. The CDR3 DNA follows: TGTGCCAGCAGTTACTCTCCAGGACAGGTGAACTACGAGCAGTACTTC. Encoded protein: CASSYSPGQVNYEQYF.